This entry is about one T cell receptor beta chain. What it binds is not known. The sample belongs to a study of PD-1 blockade in classical Hodgkin lymphoma. Study details: Nivolumab dosed at 3 mg/kg went to patients intravenously every 2 weeks.

Whole-study results and caveats: In CD4+ cells, TCR diversity went up significantly by C4D1, but in CD8+ cells it did not. Among the patients, those starting nivolumab under 1 year after ASCT were excluded.

Time point noted: cycle 4 day 1 (C4D1), after about 6 weeks of nivolumab. After autologous stem cell transplantation all patients relapsed, and prior brentuximab vedotin exposure differed between cohorts. Magnetic negative selection of thawed PBMCs was the method by which CD4+ T cells were purified. The data were produced by immunoSEQ multiplex PCR, yet TCRdb's version contains in-frame clones alone and is incomplete. The table lists almost 20,000 clones, less than 85% of them singletons, with roughly 2.6% in the top ten. V was shortened by 8 bases and J by 9 bases, with 17 bases between the two germline ends. The CDR3 contains 13 residues. The germline V gene has CDR1 LNHDA and CDR2 SQIVND (reference sequence).

The receptor was derived from a human donor with classical Hodgkin lymphoma. The J gene is TRBJ2-1, the V gene TRBV19; D unresolved. This sample comprised CD4+ T cells from blood, obtained before the fourth cycle of nivolumab. In DNA, the CDR3 is TGTGCCAGTGCTAAGGGTCCCGGCGGTGAGCAGTTCTTC. It specifies CASAKGPGGEQFF.